This T cell receptor beta chain originates from a study of T cell responses to AZD1222 COVID-19 vaccine. The germline V gene has CDR1 SGHRS and CDR2 YFSETQ. The V end lost 2 bases, the J end lost 0 bases, and 8 bases lay between the germline ends. The CDR3 has 15 residues. Data came from immunoSEQ multiplex PCR; TCRdb stores just in-frame clones and leaves some out. The data hold around 160,000 clones, with roughly 91% observed a single time. Overall study results and limits: Among those given AZD1222, only five or six were seropositive at baseline.

Regarding this clone: Antigen specificity is unknown.

The sequenced sample was peripheral blood, obtained on day 0 of AZD1222 vaccination. The receptor was derived from an adult in good health. The chain is built from TRBV5-1 and TRBJ2-2; tentatively, D is TRBD1 (6 bases). The CDR3 loop is CASSLAGANTGELFF. DNA of the CDR3: TGCGCCAGCAGCTTAGCAGGGGCGAACACCGGGGAGCTGTTTTTT. Drawing the rest from reference TRBV5-1 and TRBJ2-2, the complete variable domain is KAGVTQTPRYLIKTRGQQVTLSCSPISGHRSVSWYQQTPGQGLQFLFEYFSETQRNKGNFPGRFSGRQFSNSRSEMNVSTLELGDSALYLCASSLAGANTGELFFGEGSRLTVL.